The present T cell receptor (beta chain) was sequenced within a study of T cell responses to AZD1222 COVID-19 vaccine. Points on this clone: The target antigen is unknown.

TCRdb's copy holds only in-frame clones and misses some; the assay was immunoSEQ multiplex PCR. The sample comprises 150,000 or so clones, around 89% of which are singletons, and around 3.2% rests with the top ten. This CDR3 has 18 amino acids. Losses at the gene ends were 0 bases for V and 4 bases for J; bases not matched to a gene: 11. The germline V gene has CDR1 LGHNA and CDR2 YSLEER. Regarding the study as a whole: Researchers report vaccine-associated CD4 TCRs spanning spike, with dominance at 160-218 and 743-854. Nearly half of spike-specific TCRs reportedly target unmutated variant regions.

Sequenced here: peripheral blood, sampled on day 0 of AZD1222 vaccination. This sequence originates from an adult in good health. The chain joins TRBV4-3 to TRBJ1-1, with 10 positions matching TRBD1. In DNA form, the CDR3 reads TGCGCCAGCAGCCAAGATCCCGGGACAGGGGTTTCTGCCACTGAAGCTTTCTTT. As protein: CASSQDPGTGVSATEAFF.